The T cell receptor beta chain under discussion was sequenced for a study of beta chain features in type 1 diabetes. For the study at large: Healthy donors resembled patients in age, gender and cell yields. Whole-study findings and limits: Diminished insertions and augmented deletions at VDJ junctions characterized type 1 diabetes patients. Patients' naive, central memory and regulatory TCRB repertoires appeared more alike than those of healthy donors. Significant though moderate, a shortening of TCRB CDR3s appeared in all four CD4+ subsets of Type 1 diabetes patients. PCR might favor shorter templates, equally in patients and controls.

This clone has just a few counts. What it binds is unknown. Every bit of the isolated RNA underwent reverse transcription, so sequencing read expressed TCRB transcripts. The data were produced by immunoSEQ multiplex PCR, yet TCRdb's version contains in-frame clones alone and is incomplete. In the table there are hundreds of thousands of clones, 10% to 15% of which are singletons. This CDR3 region has 13 residues. The germline gives CDR1 SGHDT, CDR2 YYEEEE. Trimming at V came to 5 bases and at J to 2 bases, leaving 4 bases not matched to a gene. V gene TRBV5-6 combines with J gene TRBJ2-7; TRBD1 aligns across 7 bases. Sequenced input: naive CD4+ T cells from blood. This clonotype was obtained from a man aged 18 to 30 with type 1 diabetes. The DNA of the CDR3 is TGTGCCAGCAGTCCTGACAGGGCCTACGAGCAGTACTTC. Translating it yields CASSPDRAYEQYF.